A single sample is the source of the 25 T cell receptor beta chains below, sequenced in a study of cytomegalovirus exposure and HLA in healthy donors. Clones were read by immunoSEQ multiplex PCR, and TCRdb kept only the in-frame ones, dropping some. The sample lists 150,000 to 250,000 clones, approximately 82% occurring once. The sequenced sample consisted of PBMCs. Every receptor here comes from a woman aged 25-40 years in good health and CMV-seropositive.

This clone was seen only a few times. The chain recombines TRBV9 with TRBJ1-2; D is undetermined. V lost 2 bases to trimming and J lost 3 bases, with 11 bases between them. CDR1 and CDR2 from the germline V gene are SGDLS and YYNGEE. This CDR3 has 14 residues. CDR3 bases: TGTGCCAGCAGCGTCGACGGGTCCTACTATGGCTACACCTTC. Its protein is CASSVDGSYYGYTF. The whole variable domain, filled in from reference TRBV9 and TRBJ1-2, reads DSGVTQTPKHLITATGQRVTLRCSPRSGDLSVYWYQQSLDQGLQFLIQYYNGEERAKGNILERFSAQQFPDLHSELNLSSLELGDSALYFCASSVDGSYYGYTFGSGTRLTVV.

The chain links TRBV9 to TRBJ2-6; D possibly corresponds to TRBD1 (5 bases). The CDR3 runs 14 residues. The V gene's germline CDR1 is SGDLS and CDR2 YYNGEE. V was clipped by 7 bases and J by 2 bases, with 10 bases between them. The chain's CDR3 is CASSRDPGANVLTF. The CDR3 DNA reads as TGTGCCAGCTCCAGGGATCCTGGGGCCAACGTCCTGACTTTC.

This clone turned up a few times. The V and J genes are TRBV2 and TRBJ1-1; D gene unclear. Trimming stripped 8 bases from V and 11 bases from J, with 18 bases between. The CDR3 sequence is 12 residues long. Germline CDR1 and CDR2: SNHLY and FYNNEI. CDR3 in DNA: TGTGCCAGCTCTATTTTGGAGGGCCTTGCTTTCTTT. This sequence encodes CASSILEGLAFF.

This clone was observed a single time. V gene TRBV6-1 combines with J gene TRBJ2-5; 9 bases align to TRBD1. CDR3 length: 14 residues. CDR1 and CDR2 (germline): MNHNS, SASEGT. V dropped 2 bases and J dropped 4; count of bases not matched to a gene: 2. As DNA, the CDR3 is TGTGCCAGCAGTGAAAGGGACAGGGTAGAGACCCAGTACTTC. Protein sequence: CASSERDRVETQYF.

This chain joins TRBV19 and TRBJ1-5; perhaps TRBD1 as D (5 bases). The CDR3 runs 15 residues. V was pared by 3 bases and J by 2 bases, with 11 bases between. Germline loops: CDR1 LNHDA, CDR2 SQIVND (reference sequence). CDR3: CASSISWGRNQPQHF. The CDR3 DNA follows: TGTGCCAGTAGTATTAGTTGGGGCCGCAATCAGCCCCAGCATTTT.

The chain couples TRBV15 to TRBJ1-1; no definite D call. The V gene's germline CDR1 is LNHNV and CDR2 YYDKDF (reference sequence). The V gene lost 0 bases and the J gene lost 11 bases, with 13 bases spanning the gap. CDR3 length equals 13 residues. CDR3 sequence (DNA): TGTGCCACCAGCAGAGAGAGGGCCCGTCGGGCTTTCTTT. Translated, it gives CATSRERARRAFF.

This sequence joins TRBV19 and TRBJ1-2; TRBD1 matches at 8 bases. Losses at the gene ends were 1 base for V and 5 bases for J; bases not matched to a gene: 6. The CDR3 contains 15 residues. Germline V gene lookup returns CDR1 LNHDA and CDR2 SQIVND (reference sequence). CDR3 nucleotide sequence: TGTGCCAGTAGTATAGCGGCAGGGGGCTTATATGGCTACACCTTC. Its protein product is CASSIAAGGLYGYTF.

This chain connects TRBV4-2 to TRBJ2-1; 16 nucleotides agree with TRBD2. The CDR3 sequence is 18 residues long. After removal of 0 bases from V and 9 bases from J, the junction contained 8 bases not matched to a gene. CDR1 and CDR2 from the germline V gene are LGHNA and YNFKEQ. The CDR3 nucleotides read TGTGCCAGCAGCCAAGACCCGGGGGGGACTAGCGGGAGGGGTGAGCAGTTCTTC. Amino acids: CASSQDPGGTSGRGEQFF.

This chain connects TRBV4-1 to TRBJ2-5, with 7 bases fitting TRBD2. Germline CDR1 is MGHRA and CDR2 is YSYEKL. The CDR3 is 16 residues long. Trimming at V came to 1 base and at J to 0 bases, leaving 5 bases not matched to a gene. The CDR3 is CASSQGSGAYQETQYF. CDR3 in DNA: TGCGCCAGCAGCCAAGGGAGCGGGGCCTACCAAGAGACCCAGTACTTC.

This clone appeared a single time. This sequence joins TRBV6-5 and TRBJ1-5, with a possible D match to TRBD1 (6 bases). The V gene's germline CDR1 is MNHEY and CDR2 SVGAGI. The V end lost 4 bases, the J end lost 9 bases, and 19 bases lay between the germline ends. The length of the CDR3 is 15 residues. The CDR3: CASSSRQAAVRPQHF. As DNA, the CDR3 is TGTGCCAGCAGTTCCAGACAGGCCGCCGTGAGGCCCCAGCATTTT.

The chain has TRBV6-1 and TRBJ1-5, with TRBD1 matching 7 bases. Trimming removed 4 bases from V and 3 bases from J; junction bases left unmatched: 3. CDR1 is MNHNS and CDR2 is SASEGT in the germline V gene. The CDR3 is made up of 14 amino acids. The CDR3: CASSGGTVNQPQHF. CDR3 DNA: TGTGCCAGCAGTGGGGGGACAGTCAATCAGCCCCAGCATTTT.

This clone was counted only a few times. This rearrangement joins TRBV6-5 to TRBJ1-1, with 7 nucleotides matching TRBD1. CDR1 is MNHEY, CDR2 SVGAGI, per germline. J gave up 2 bases and V 4 bases, and 4 bases lay outside the gene matches. There are 14 residues in the CDR3. The CDR3 reads CASSWGQINTEAFF. In DNA form, the CDR3 reads TGTGCCAGCAGTTGGGGACAGATAAACACTGAAGCTTTCTTT.

This chain joins TRBV29-1 and TRBJ1-2; TRBD1 might be the D (5 bases). CDR1 is SQVTM, CDR2 ANQGSEA, per germline. Trimming took off 5 bases at V and 6 bases at J, with 16 bases between the two ends. The CDR3 has 13 residues. The CDR3 loop is CSVLGGSRNGYTF. CDR3 DNA: TGCAGCGTTTTGGGGGGAAGTAGGAATGGCTACACCTTC.

Here the CDR3 DNA reads TGTGCCAGCAGCCCCGACAGAACTACTGGAAACACCATATATTTT. Translation: CASSPDRTTGNTIYF. The chain is built from TRBV27 and TRBJ1-3; tentative D call: TRBD1 (5 bases). The CDR3 is 15 amino acids. Per the germline V gene, CDR1 is MNHEY and CDR2 is SMNVEV (reference sequence). The V and J ends lost 6 bases and 2 bases respectively, with 14 bases between them.

The chain carries TRBV18 and TRBJ2-7, with 10 nucleotides matching TRBD2. V dropped 2 bases and J dropped 6; count of bases not matched to a gene: 4. This CDR3 is 14 amino acids long. CDR1 is KGHSH, CDR2 LQKENI, per germline. The CDR3 loop is CASSPGTSVTEQYF. The DNA of the CDR3 is TGTGCCAGCTCACCAGGGACTAGCGTTACCGAGCAGTACTTC.

In DNA form, the CDR3 reads TGTGCCAGCATGGGGGCCACCAACTATGGCTACACCTTC. Its protein is CASMGATNYGYTF. The rearrangement links TRBV28 to TRBJ1-2; a possible D gene is TRBD1 (6 bases). The ends were cut back, 7 bases at V and 2 bases at J, with 11 bases in the middle. Germline V gene lookup returns CDR1 MDHEN and CDR2 SYDVKM. The CDR3 is 13 amino acids.

This clone appeared a single time. The chain employs TRBV6-1 and TRBJ2-1; 10 bases fit TRBD2. The length of the CDR3 is 19 residues. The trim removed 7 bases at V and 0 bases at J, leaving 15 bases unmatched. Germline CDR1 is MNHNS and CDR2 is SASEGT. The CDR3 sequence: CASNETGGLAVSSYNEQFF. For the CDR3, the DNA is TGTGCCAGCAATGAGACAGGCGGACTAGCGGTTAGCTCCTACAATGAGCAGTTCTTC.

The chain has TRBV30 and TRBJ2-5; TRBD2 might be the D (5 bases). Germline CDR1 reads GTSNPN; CDR2 reads SVGIG (reference sequence). The germline V and J ends were trimmed by 0 bases and 1 base, with 6 bases remaining between them. The CDR3 sequence is 13 residues long. The CDR3 is CAWSVLVQETQYF. The CDR3 DNA sequence: TGTGCCTGGAGTGTACTAGTCCAAGAGACCCAGTACTTC.

This chain links TRBV2 with TRBJ2-3; 10 positions match TRBD2. The CDR3 runs to 17 residues. V lost 5 bases and J lost 0; bases outside the gene matches: 8. Germline lookup yields CDR1 SNHLY and CDR2 FYNNEI. The CDR3 protein is CASSRDPTSGSTDTQYF. CDR3 bases: TGTGCCAGCAGTCGGGACCCGACTAGCGGGAGCACAGATACGCAGTATTTT.

This clone is a singleton in its sample. The chain links TRBV6-5 to TRBJ2-1, with a tentative D call TRBD2 (6 bases). This CDR3 is 14 amino acids long. Trimming cost V 6 bases and J 8 bases, with 17 bases left between them. Germline CDR1 is MNHEY and CDR2 is SVGAGI. CDR3 loop: CASSAGLGSDEQFF. In DNA form, the CDR3 reads TGTGCCAGCAGCGCGGGACTCGGGTCCGATGAGCAGTTCTTC.

The rearrangement uses TRBV18 and TRBJ2-7; 8 bases agree with TRBD1. J lost 4 bases, V lost 3 bases, and 5 bases had no gene match. This CDR3 spans 14 amino acids. Germline V gene sequence: CDR1 KGHSH, CDR2 LQKENI. CDR3 DNA: TGTGCCAGCTCACCCGGGACAGGAGATTACGAGCAGTACTTC. It translates to CASSPGTGDYEQYF.

This clone was recorded only once. This chain uses TRBV25-1 with TRBJ2-3; possibly TRBD2 for D (5 bases). Germline V gene sequence: CDR1 MGHDK, CDR2 SYGVNS. This CDR3 contains 13 residues. V lost 7 bases, J lost 2 bases, and 10 bases lay in between. Written as DNA, the CDR3 is TGTGCCAGCACAAACGGGGACACAGATACGCAGTATTTT. This gives the protein CASTNGDTDTQYF.

The V and J genes are TRBV2 and TRBJ1-1; D gene unclear. Germline V CDR1 and CDR2: SNHLY, FYNNEI. This CDR3 contains 12 residues. V was shortened by 6 bases and J by 5 bases, with 10 bases between the two germline ends. The CDR3 loop is CASSGTKTEAFF. The CDR3 DNA is TGTGCCAGCAGCGGTACTAAGACTGAAGCTTTCTTT.

The chain is built from TRBV7-6 and TRBJ2-2, with TRBD2 identical over 8 bases. With V trimmed by 5 bases and J by 5 bases, 10 bases remained unmatched. CDR1 SGHVS and CDR2 FNYEAQ come from the germline V gene. This CDR3 has 16 amino acids. CDR3 nucleotides: TGTGCCAGCAGCCCAGTCGGGAGGGCCCGTACCGGGGAGCTGTTTTTT. This gives the protein CASSPVGRARTGELFF.

The chain recombines TRBV6-5 with TRBJ2-2, with 7 bases aligning to TRBD2. This CDR3 is built from 15 residues. The junction had 3 bases not matched to a gene; V was cut back by 4 bases and J by 1 base. Germline CDR1 reads MNHEY; CDR2 reads SVGAGI. CDR3 amino acids: CASSWGGMNTGELFF. CDR3 nucleotide sequence: TGTGCCAGCAGTTGGGGGGGTATGAACACCGGGGAGCTGTTTTTT.